This T cell receptor (beta chain) was obtained from a study of blood T cell repertoires in COVID-19. Study context: From the United States, Italy and Spain came samples of acute and convalescent COVID-19. Sample material is recorded as cDNA or gDNA derived from T cells, B-cell-depleted T cells, or PBMCs.

The CDR3 extends over 16 amino acids. Unmatched junction bases numbered 10, after V lost 4 bases and J lost 4 bases. Germline values: CDR1 LNHDA, CDR2 SQIVND (reference sequence). The protocol was immunoSEQ multiplex PCR, while the TCRdb copy is restricted to in-frame clones and leaves out a portion. The table lists approximately 260,000 clones, about 91% of them singletons, with approximately 1.2% in the top ten. This TCR came from a middle-aged woman with acute COVID-19. Sequencing was done on a sample of PBMCs or T cells enriched from blood (not recorded which). The chain is built from TRBV19 and TRBJ2-5; TRBD1 matches at 9 bases. For the CDR3, the DNA is TGTGCCAGTAGTACCCAGACAGGGGGTTGGGGAGAGACCCAGTACTTC. This encodes CASSTQTGGWGETQYF.